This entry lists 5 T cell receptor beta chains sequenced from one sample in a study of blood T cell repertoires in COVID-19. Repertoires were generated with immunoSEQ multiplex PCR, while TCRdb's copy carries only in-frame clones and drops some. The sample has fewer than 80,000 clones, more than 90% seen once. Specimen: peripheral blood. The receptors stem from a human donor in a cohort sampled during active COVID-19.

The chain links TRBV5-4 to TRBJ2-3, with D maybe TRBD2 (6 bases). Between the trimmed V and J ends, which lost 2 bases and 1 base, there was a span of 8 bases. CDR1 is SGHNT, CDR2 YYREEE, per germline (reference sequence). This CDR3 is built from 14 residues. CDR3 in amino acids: CASSFWGGTDTQYF. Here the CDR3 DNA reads TGTGCCAGCAGCTTCTGGGGGGGCACAGATACGCAGTATTTT.

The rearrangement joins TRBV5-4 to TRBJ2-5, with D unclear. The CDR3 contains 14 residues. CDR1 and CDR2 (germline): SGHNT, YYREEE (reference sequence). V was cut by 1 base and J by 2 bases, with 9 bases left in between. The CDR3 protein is CASSLQPMQETQYF. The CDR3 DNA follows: TGTGCCAGCAGCTTGCAACCTATGCAAGAGACCCAGTACTTC.

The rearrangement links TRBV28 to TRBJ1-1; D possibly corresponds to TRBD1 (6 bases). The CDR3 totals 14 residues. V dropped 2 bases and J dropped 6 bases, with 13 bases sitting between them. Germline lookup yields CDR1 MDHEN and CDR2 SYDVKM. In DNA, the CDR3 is TGTGCCAGCAGTTTACCCCAGGGGACCTCTGAAGCTTTCTTT. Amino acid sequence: CASSLPQGTSEAFF.

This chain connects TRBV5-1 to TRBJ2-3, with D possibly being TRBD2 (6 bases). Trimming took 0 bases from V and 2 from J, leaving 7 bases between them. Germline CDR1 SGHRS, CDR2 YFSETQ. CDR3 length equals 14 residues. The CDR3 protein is CASSLVADTDTQYF. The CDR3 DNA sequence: TGCGCCAGCAGCTTGGTAGCGGACACAGATACGCAGTATTTT.

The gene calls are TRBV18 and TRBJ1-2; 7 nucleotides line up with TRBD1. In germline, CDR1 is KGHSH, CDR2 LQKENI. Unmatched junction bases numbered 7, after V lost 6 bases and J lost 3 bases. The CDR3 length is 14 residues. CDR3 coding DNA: TGTGCCAGCTCGAGGGGACAGTCAGACTATGGCTACACCTTC. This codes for CASSRGQSDYGYTF.